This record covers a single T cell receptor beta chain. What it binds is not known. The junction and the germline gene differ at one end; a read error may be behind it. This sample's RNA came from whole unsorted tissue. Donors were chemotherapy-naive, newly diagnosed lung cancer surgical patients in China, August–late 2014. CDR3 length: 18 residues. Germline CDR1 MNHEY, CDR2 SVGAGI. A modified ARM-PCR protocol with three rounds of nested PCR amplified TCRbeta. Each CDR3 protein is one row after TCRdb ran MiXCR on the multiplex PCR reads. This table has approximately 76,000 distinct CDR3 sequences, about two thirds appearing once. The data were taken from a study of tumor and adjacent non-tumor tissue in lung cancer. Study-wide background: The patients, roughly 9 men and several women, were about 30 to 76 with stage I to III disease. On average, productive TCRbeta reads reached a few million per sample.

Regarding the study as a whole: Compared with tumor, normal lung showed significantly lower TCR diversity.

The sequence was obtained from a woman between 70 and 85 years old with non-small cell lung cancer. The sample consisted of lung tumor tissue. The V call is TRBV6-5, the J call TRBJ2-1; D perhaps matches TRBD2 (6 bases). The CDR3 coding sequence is TGTGCCAACAGTTACTCGAGTACTTGCGGGGTTATTTACAATGAGCAGTTCTTC. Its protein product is CANSYSSTCGVIYNEQFF.